Presented here are 6 T cell receptor beta chains from one specimen sequenced in a study of T cell responses to AZD1222 COVID-19 vaccine. TCRdb's table, derived via immunoSEQ multiplex PCR, lists solely in-frame clones and lacks some. The table shows 120,000 to 150,000 clones, with about 91% occurring only once. The sample was peripheral blood, taken on day 0 of AZD1222 vaccination. These receptors all stem from an adult in good health.

V is TRBV28 and J is TRBJ2-2; D may be TRBD1 or TRBD2 (9 bases each). The germline V and J ends were trimmed by 5 bases and 3 bases, with 28 bases remaining between them. This CDR3 contains 20 residues. Per the germline V gene, CDR1 is MDHEN and CDR2 is SYDVKM. CDR3 nucleotide sequence: TGTGCCAGCAGTCCCCTCCGCGGGGGGGGGACAGGGTTTCACACCGGGGAGCTGTTTTTT. Encoded protein: CASSPLRGGGTGFHTGELFF.

V and J are TRBV24-1 and TRBJ2-7; 8 bases agree with TRBD1. Germline V gene data show CDR1 as KGHDR and CDR2 as SFDVKD. The V and J ends lost 7 bases and 5 bases, in that order; junction bases with no gene match: 3. The CDR3 length is 12 residues. The CDR3 region is CATSATGDEQYF. The CDR3 DNA follows: TGTGCCACCAGCGCGACAGGGGACGAGCAGTACTTC.

The chain uses TRBV11-3 and TRBJ1-1, with TRBD1 as a possible D gene (5 bases). CDR3 length: 17 residues. Trimming removed 6 bases at V and 2 bases at J, with 22 bases between. Germline V gene data show CDR1 as SGHNT and CDR2 as YENEEA. The CDR3 nucleotides read TGTGCCAGCAGTTCCCCGAGCGACAGTCCTCTTAACACTGAAGCTTTCTTT. Its protein is CASSSPSDSPLNTEAFF.

To note about this clone: This CDR3 fails to terminate in the conserved phenylalanine or tryptophan, so it likely reflects a read error. No DNA is shown, since the ends of the CDR3 on it are uncertain; the CDR3 is the one TCRdb lists. The chain is built from TRBV4-1 and TRBJ2-7. Inclusive of both ends, the CDR3 amounts to 11 amino acids. From germline, CDR1 is MGHRA and CDR2 YSYEKL. CDR3 sequence: CASSQGPRNQG.

The rearrangement uses TRBV5-1 and TRBJ1-1; TRBD1 might be the D (5 bases). The CDR3 totals 14 residues. CDR1 and CDR2 (germline): SGHRS, YFSETQ. V was clipped by 1 base and J by 3 bases, with 10 bases between them. Written as DNA, the CDR3 is TGCGCCAGCAGCTTGAAGGGGCCCGACACTGAAGCTTTCTTT. Protein sequence: CASSLKGPDTEAFF.

V and J are TRBV9 and TRBJ1-1; 10 bases match TRBD1. This CDR3 is 14 amino acids long. Per the germline V gene, CDR1 is SGDLS and CDR2 is YYNGEE. V shed 3 bases, J shed 8 bases, and the junction held 7 bases outside the gene matches. CDR3 sequence reads: CASSGDRGPHEAFF. The CDR3 DNA is TGTGCCAGCAGCGGCGACAGGGGGCCCCACGAAGCTTTCTTT.